This T cell receptor beta chain is drawn from a study of blood T cell repertoires in COVID-19. Study at large: The analysed material was cDNA or gDNA that came from T cells, B-cell-depleted T cells, or PBMCs.

Some clones are missing from TCRdb's copy, which holds only in-frame ones; the method was immunoSEQ multiplex PCR. The data contain some 70,000 clones, 73% of them singletons. CDR3 length equals 13 residues. Germline V gene lookup returns CDR1 MNHNY and CDR2 SVGAGI (reference sequence). The V and J ends lost 4 bases and 2 bases respectively, with 8 bases between them. This clone turned up a few times. Within the sample, other DNA sequences also encode this same CDR3. The genes are TRBV6-6 and TRBJ1-2, with TRBD1 as a possible D gene (6 bases). The sequence came from a man aged 60 to 69 with acute or convalescent COVID-19. What was sequenced was peripheral blood. Written as DNA, the CDR3 is TGTGCCAGCAGTTTAACAGGGAACTATGGCTACACCTTC. Its protein product is CASSLTGNYGYTF.